This TCR beta chain was retrieved from a study of blood T cell repertoires in COVID-19. Across the whole study: Samples taken during acute and convalescent COVID-19 were collected in the United States, Italy and Spain. PBMCs, B-cell-depleted T cells, or T cells provided the cDNA or gDNA that made up the material.

In the authors' methods: Reference gene primer amplification yielded estimated nucleated cell counts. Some clones are missing from TCRdb's copy, which holds only in-frame ones; the method was immunoSEQ multiplex PCR. D and trimming come from the DNA, and the V and J calls and clone size come from that table. The table includes roughly 300,000 clones, roughly nine tenths detected once. Seattle's enrolled individuals joined amid active infection and were then monitored longitudinally. This TCR was recovered from a woman aged 25 to 39 with COVID-19, enrolled during active disease. The specimen sequenced was peripheral blood.

As DNA, the CDR3 is TGCGCCAGCAGCTGGGACCCGACAGGAGCCTACGAGCAGTACTTC. Protein: CASSWDPTGAYEQYF. The rearrangement joins TRBV5-1 to TRBJ2-7; possibly TRBD1 for D (6 bases). CDR3 length: 15 amino acids. V was cut by 3 bases and J by 2 bases, with 15 bases left in between. The germline CDR1 and CDR2 sequences are SGHRS and YFSETQ.